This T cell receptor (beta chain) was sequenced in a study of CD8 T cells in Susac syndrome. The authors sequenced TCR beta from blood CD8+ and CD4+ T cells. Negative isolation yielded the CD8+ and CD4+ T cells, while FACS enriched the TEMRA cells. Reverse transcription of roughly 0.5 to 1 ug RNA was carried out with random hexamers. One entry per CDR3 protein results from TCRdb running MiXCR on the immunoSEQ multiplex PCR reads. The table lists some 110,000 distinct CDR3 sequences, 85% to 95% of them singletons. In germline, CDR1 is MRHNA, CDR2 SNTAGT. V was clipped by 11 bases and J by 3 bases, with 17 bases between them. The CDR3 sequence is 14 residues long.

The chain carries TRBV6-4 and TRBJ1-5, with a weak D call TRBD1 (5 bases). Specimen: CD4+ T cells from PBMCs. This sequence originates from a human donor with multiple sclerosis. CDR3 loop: CAPSPGTTNQPQHF. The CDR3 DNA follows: TGTGCCCCCAGCCCGGGGACTACCAATCAGCCCCAGCATTTT.